Below are 19 T cell receptor beta chains sequenced from a single sample in a study of blood T cell repertoires in COVID-19. The data were produced by immunoSEQ multiplex PCR, yet TCRdb's version contains in-frame clones alone and is incomplete. Counted here are hundreds of thousands of clones, roughly four fifths occurring once; the ten biggest clones make up 6% to 8%. The specimen was peripheral blood. The receptors stem from a woman older than 75 with COVID-19, enrolled during active disease.

The chain uses TRBV19 and TRBJ2-7, with a weak D call TRBD1 (7 bases). The J call may be in error: the DNA end matches TRBJ2-1 better. Per germline, CDR1 LNHDA and CDR2 SQIVND (reference sequence). This CDR3 region has 16 residues. The CDR3 DNA follows: TGTGCCAGTAGTGCGGATGACAGGGAAGGAGGGAATGAGCAGTTCTTC. Encoded protein: CASSADDREGGNEQFF.

The chain is built from TRBV3-1 (or the pseudogene TRBV3-2) and TRBJ1-4; the match to TRBD1 covers 10 bases. V lost 4 bases, J lost 8 bases, and 4 bases stayed unmatched. CDR1 is LGHDT, CDR2 YNNKEL, per germline (reference sequence). The CDR3 is 14 amino acids. The CDR3 coding sequence is TGTGCCAGCAGCCCCCGGACAGGGGGGGAAAAACTGTTTTTT. Its protein product is CASSPRTGGEKLFF.

A remark on this clone: The identical CDR3 is also encoded by other nucleotide sequences in the sample. The chain carries TRBV5-1 and TRBJ1-5; 7 bases map to TRBD1. Looked up from germline, CDR1 is SGHRS and CDR2 is YFSETQ. V trimming: 0 bases; J trimming: 2 bases; junction bases outside the gene matches: 2. The CDR3 runs 15 residues. CDR3 residues: CASSLEGAGNQPQHF. The CDR3 DNA is TGCGCCAGCAGCTTGGAGGGGGCGGGCAATCAGCCCCAGCATTTT. Full variable domain (rest looked up from reference TRBV5-1 and TRBJ1-5): KAGVTQTPRYLIKTRGQQVTLSCSPISGHRSVSWYQQTPGQGLQFLFEYFSETQRNKGNFPGRFSGRQFSNSRSEMNVSTLELGDSALYLCASSLEGAGNQPQHFGDGTRLSIL.

The chain carries TRBV11-2 and TRBJ2-3, with 8 nucleotides matching TRBD1. Trimming cost V 4 bases and J 1 base; bases outside gene matches: 4. Germline assignment: CDR1 SGHAT and CDR2 FQNNGV. The CDR3 is 15 residues long. The CDR3, as DNA: TGTGCCAGCAGCTACCAGGGGGCCCGCACAGATACGCAGTATTTT. Translated, it gives CASSYQGARTDTQYF. Full variable domain (rest looked up from reference TRBV11-2 and TRBJ2-3): EAGVAQSPRYKIIEKRQSVAFWCNPISGHATLYWYQQILGQGPKLLIQFQNNGVVDDSQLPKDRFSAERLKGVDSTLKIQPAKLEDSAVYLCASSYQGARTDTQYFGPGTRLTVL.

The gene calls are TRBV28 and TRBJ1-2; TRBD1 matches 9 bases. The CDR3 runs 16 residues. Germline V gene sequence: CDR1 MDHEN, CDR2 SYDVKM. The trim removed 6 bases at V and 3 bases at J, leaving 11 bases unmatched. The CDR3 nucleotides read TGTGCCAGCAGACCCGGGACAGGGAGCTATCACTATGGCTACACCTTC. It specifies CASRPGTGSYHYGYTF.

In its sample, this clone was seen once. The chain combines TRBV5-1 with TRBJ1-6; D gene unclear. V was pared by 2 bases and J by 7 bases, with 13 bases between. This CDR3 region has 15 residues. CDR1 and CDR2 (germline): SGHRS, YFSETQ. The CDR3 DNA is TGCGCCAGCAGCTTTGGCGCGGGAGAAAATTCACCCCTCCACTTT. Translation gives CASSFGAGENSPLHF.

This clone showed up just once. This chain links TRBV7-2 with TRBJ2-2; a weak D match, TRBD2 (6 bases). This CDR3 comprises 15 residues. Deletions cut 8 bases from V and 4 bases from J, with 17 bases between. Germline assignment: CDR1 SGHTA and CDR2 FQGNSA. The CDR3 nucleotides read TGTGCCAGCGATGGGGGGAGCCTACTCACCGGGGAGCTGTTTTTT. This codes for CASDGGSLLTGELFF. The whole variable domain, filled in from reference TRBV7-2 and TRBJ2-2, reads GAGVSQSPSNKVTEKGKDVELRCDPISGHTALYWYRQSLGQGLEFLIYFQGNSAPDKSGLPSDRFSAERTGGSVSTLTIQRTQQEDSAVYLCASDGGSLLTGELFFGEGSRLTVL.

The genes are TRBV7-9 and TRBJ1-6; no firm D call. Trimming removed 5 bases from V and 8 bases from J, with 10 bases in between. Germline CDR1 reads SEHNR; CDR2 reads FQNEAQ (reference sequence). The CDR3 sequence is 13 residues long. The CDR3: CASSAAWDSPLHF. CDR3 bases: TGTGCCAGCAGCGCGGCTTGGGATTCACCCCTCCACTTT.

V is TRBV19 and J is TRBJ2-3; TRBD2 matches 7 bases. This CDR3 comprises 18 residues. After removal of 0 bases from V and 0 bases from J, the junction contained 9 bases not matched to a gene. Germline V CDR1 and CDR2: LNHDA, SQIVND (reference sequence). The CDR3 protein is CASSIDNIASGSTDTQYF. The CDR3 nucleotides read TGTGCCAGTAGTATAGATAATATAGCTAGCGGAAGCACAGATACGCAGTATTTT.

The genes are TRBV2 and TRBJ2-5; maybe TRBD2 (6 bases). This CDR3 spans 14 amino acids. Germline V lookup: CDR1 SNHLY, CDR2 FYNNEI. The V gene lost 3 bases and the J gene lost 6 bases, with 14 bases spanning the gap. The CDR3 region is CASSDSLAGKTQYF. The CDR3 region has the DNA TGTGCCAGCAGTGATTCCCTCGCGGGGAAGACCCAGTACTTC. The entire variable domain, with the rest obtained from reference TRBV2 and TRBJ2-5, is as follows: EPEVTQTPSHQVTQMGQEVILRCVPISNHLYFYWYRQILGQKVEFLVSFYNNEISEKSEIFDDQFSVERPDGSNFTLKIRSTKLEDSAMYFCASSDSLAGKTQYFGPGTRLLVL.

CDR3 loop: CASSPLDTGELFF. The CDR3 nucleotides read TGTGCCAGCTCACCATTAGACACCGGGGAGCTGTTTTTT. The chain recombines TRBV18 with TRBJ2-2; D not resolved. The CDR3 loop spans 13 amino acids. Germline CDR1 and CDR2: KGHSH and LQKENI. V dropped 2 bases and J dropped 3 bases, with 4 bases sitting between them.

The chain uses TRBV9 and TRBJ2-3; TRBD2 aligns across 10 bases. V lost 1 base and J lost 5; bases outside the gene matches: 1. Germline V gene sequence: CDR1 SGDLS, CDR2 YYNGEE. This CDR3 has 14 residues. CDR3 DNA: TGTGCCAGCAGCGTAAGGACTAGCGGAGATACGCAGTATTTT. Protein: CASSVRTSGDTQYF.

The chain links TRBV20-1 to TRBJ1-2; D uncertain. This CDR3 comprises 9 residues. The germline gives CDR1 DFQATT, CDR2 SNEGSKA (reference sequence). V lost 3 bases to trimming and J lost 12 bases, with 8 bases between them. CDR3 nucleotides: TGCAGTGCTAGTCCCCGTAACACCTTC. Its translation is CSASPRNTF.

The chain links TRBV7-2 to TRBJ1-5; D remains unclear. Trimming stripped 6 bases from V and 0 bases from J, with 6 bases between. Germline values: CDR1 SGHTA, CDR2 FQGNSA. CDR3 size: 13 residues. The DNA of the CDR3 is TGTGCCAGCAGAAATAGTAGCAATCAGCCCCAGCATTTT. Translation: CASRNSSNQPQHF.

A few counts support this clone. V gene TRBV5-1 combines with J gene TRBJ2-5; 10 bases line up with TRBD2. The V segment lost 4 bases and the J segment 2 bases; nucleotides outside the gene matches: 5. The CDR3 runs to 15 residues. Looked up from germline, CDR1 is SGHRS and CDR2 is YFSETQ. In DNA form, the CDR3 reads TGCGCCAGCAGCCCGGTTAGCGGGAGGCAAGAGACCCAGTACTTC. This sequence encodes CASSPVSGRQETQYF.

The chain uses TRBV10-3 and TRBJ2-3, with a weak D call TRBD2 (6 bases). There are 17 residues in the CDR3. Trimming took off 0 bases at V and 4 bases at J, with 17 bases between the two ends. In germline, CDR1 is ENHRY, CDR2 SYGVKD. CDR3 protein: CAISESWRARIADTQYF. The CDR3 nucleotides are TGTGCCATCAGTGAGTCATGGAGGGCCCGGATTGCAGATACGCAGTATTTT.

This chain's CDR3 is CASSKSTSNQPQHF. CDR3 sequence (DNA): TGTGCCAGCAGCAAGTCTACGAGCAATCAGCCCCAGCATTTT. The rearrangement links TRBV7-2 to TRBJ1-5; D gene unclear. Deletions cut 5 bases from V and 1 base from J, with 9 bases between. The CDR3 consists of 14 residues. Germline CDR1 reads SGHTA; CDR2 reads FQGNSA.

A few counts support this clone. The rearrangement joins TRBV28 to TRBJ1-6; tentatively, D is TRBD1 (5 bases). CDR1 is MDHEN and CDR2 is SYDVKM in the germline V gene. Deletions cut 7 bases from V and 7 bases from J, with 17 bases between. The CDR3 contains 15 residues. In DNA, the CDR3 is TGTGCCAGCACTCCCCGGGGGGTAAGGAATTCACCCCTCCACTTT. Translated, it gives CASTPRGVRNSPLHF.

J is TRBJ2-5 and V is TRBV5-4; TRBD2 aligns across 14 bases. V lost 4 bases, J lost 5 bases, and 10 bases stayed unmatched. There are 17 residues in the CDR3. CDR1 is SGHNT and CDR2 is YYREEE in the germline V gene (reference sequence). CDR3 amino acids: CASSPRLAGGKGETQYF. DNA for the CDR3: TGTGCCAGCAGCCCTCGACTAGCGGGAGGGAAAGGGGAGACCCAGTACTTC.